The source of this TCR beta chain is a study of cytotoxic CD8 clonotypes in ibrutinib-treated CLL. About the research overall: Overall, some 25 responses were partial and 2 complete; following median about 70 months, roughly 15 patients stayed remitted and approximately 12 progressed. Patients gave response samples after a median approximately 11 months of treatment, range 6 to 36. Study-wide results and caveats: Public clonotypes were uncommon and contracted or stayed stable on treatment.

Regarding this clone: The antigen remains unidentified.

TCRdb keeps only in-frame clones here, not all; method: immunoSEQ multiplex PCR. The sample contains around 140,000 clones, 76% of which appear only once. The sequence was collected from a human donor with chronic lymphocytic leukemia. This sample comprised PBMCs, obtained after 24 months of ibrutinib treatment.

The CDR3 DNA reads TGTGCCAGCAGCCCCAGACTGGAAAATGAGCAGTTCTTC. Protein sequence: CASSPRLENEQFF. This rearrangement joins TRBV7-8 to TRBJ2-1, with unresolved D. Germline V gene data show CDR1 as SGHVS and CDR2 as FQNEAQ. CDR3 length equals 13 residues. V was clipped by 5 bases and J by 7 bases, with 12 bases between them.